This TCR beta chain was sequenced for a study of T cell changes during pregnancy in multiple sclerosis. The assay was immunoSEQ multiplex PCR, and TCRdb's table has in-frame clones only and misses some. Counted here are roughly 75,000 clones, about 92% occurring once; the ten biggest clones make up roughly 1.9%. CDR1 is WNHNN and CDR2 is SYGVQD in the germline V gene (reference sequence). This CDR3 is 15 amino acids long. V dropped 5 bases and J dropped 0 bases, with 11 bases sitting between them. This specimen was peripheral blood, taken in the third trimester of pregnancy. J is TRBJ2-1 and V is TRBV10-1, with a possible D match to TRBD1 (5 bases). This clonotype was obtained from a female donor in good health, enrolled as a control in a pregnancy study. The CDR3 here is CASSQGRGSYNEQFF. As DNA, the CDR3 is TGCGCCAGCAGTCAGGGCCGCGGCTCCTACAATGAGCAGTTCTTC.